These 5 T cell receptor beta chains share one sample of origin, sequenced in a study of CD8+CD57+ T cells in acquired aplastic anemia (dated by TCRdb to the late 2010s). The sequencing machine was an Illumina HiSeq 2000. Genomic DNA was used as template for profiling of TCR beta VDJ combinations and CDR3 sequences. Through fastp at Q25 and MiXCR, TCRdb rebuilt clones from the public reads, retaining in-frame beta chains. One record per CDR3 amino acid sequence lists the most common genes and DNA. The sample table records around 200,000 distinct CDR3 sequences; less than 50% of these occur just once. 13% of the sample comes from the top ten. Expansion of CD8+CD57+ cells had been shown by flow cytometry in the patients chosen for sequencing. The sequenced material came from sorted CD4+, CD8+, or CD8+CD57+ T cells (not recorded which) from PBMCs. These receptors all come from a human donor with aplastic anemia.

The chain employs TRBV14 and TRBJ2-7, with D perhaps TRBD2 (5 bases). CDR1 is SGHDN and CDR2 is FVKESK in the germline V gene. The CDR3 has 14 amino acids. The V end lost 1 base, the J end lost 2 bases, and 9 bases lay between the germline ends. The CDR3 reads CASSQVRVPYEQYF. CDR3 coding DNA: TGTGCCAGCAGCCAAGTGAGGGTTCCCTACGAGCAGTACTTC.

This clonotype was seen a single time. This clone may be a read error of a much larger clone one base away. The chain employs TRBV11-2 and TRBJ2-7, with D unresolved. Germline CDR1 SGHAT, CDR2 FQNNGV. The CDR3 has 14 residues. CDR3 sequence: CASSKVVGNYGQYF. CDR3 bases: TGTGCCAGCAGCAAAGTCGTAGGGAACTACGGGCAGTACTTC.

This clonotype occurred a few times. The rearrangement joins TRBV3-1 to TRBJ1-2, with a possible D match to TRBD1 (5 bases). CDR1 is LGHDT, CDR2 YNNKEL, per germline (reference sequence). V was shortened by 0 bases and J by 4 bases, with 15 bases between the two germline ends. The CDR3 is made up of 16 amino acids. The CDR3 loop is CASSQEGGRGSYGYTF. The CDR3 coding sequence is TGTGCCAGCAGCCAAGAGGGGGGTAGAGGAAGCTATGGCTACACCTTC.

In its sample, this clonotype was seen many times. The V call is TRBV7-3, the J call TRBJ2-1, with 10 bases fitting TRBD1. The trim removed 5 bases at V and 7 bases at J, leaving 8 bases unmatched. Germline V gene data show CDR1 as SGHTA and CDR2 as FQGTGA. The CDR3 is 15 amino acids. CDR3: CASSLTWTGGNEQFF. CDR3 DNA: TGTGCCAGCAGCCTCACATGGACAGGGGGGAATGAGCAGTTCTTC. The variable domain in full, completed from reference TRBV7-3 and TRBJ2-1, reads GAGVSQTPSNKVTEKGKYVELRCDPISGHTALYWYRQSLGQGPEFLIYFQGTGAADDSGLPNDRFFAVRPEGSVSTLKIQRTERGDSAVYLCASSLTWTGGNEQFFGPGTRLTVL.

This clonotype has a count of ten or more. V gene TRBV5-5 combines with J gene TRBJ2-5; 7 bases align to TRBD2. Trimming took 2 bases from V and 5 from J; bases not matched to a gene: 9. The CDR3 spans 15 residues. The germline V gene encodes CDR1 SGHKS and CDR2 YYEKEE (reference sequence). The CDR3 spells CASSFGSGMTETQYF. The CDR3 nucleotides are TGTGCCAGCAGCTTTGGGAGCGGGATGACGGAGACCCAGTACTTC. The whole variable domain, remainder taken from reference TRBV5-5 and TRBJ2-5, is DAGVTQSPTHLIKTRGQQVTLRCSPISGHKSVSWYQQVLGQGPQFIFQYYEKEERGRGNFPDRFSARQFPNYSSELNVNALLLGDSALYLCASSFGSGMTETQYFGPGTRLLVL.